The rows below give T cell receptor beta chains drawn from one sample of a study of CD8+CD57+ T cells in acquired aplastic anemia. Via MiXCR, TCRdb re-called the reads, giving one row per CDR3 protein. Of about 130,000 distinct CDR3 sequences in the sample, around 48% are singletons; the top ten hold roughly 2.6%. The sequenced sample was sorted CD4+, CD8+, or CD8+CD57+ T cells (not recorded which) from PBMCs. The origin of the receptors is a human donor in good health, serving as a control. CDR3s include the opening cysteine and the closing phenylalanine or tryptophan. D genes are given only for firm matches. Part of the rows lack a size; the others show once, few, many or a class for expanded clones.

TRBV25-1,-,few,TRBJ1-2,CASSPSVFYGYTF,TGTGCCAGCAGTCCCTCAGTTTTCTATGGCTACACCTTC
TRBV10-2,-,-,TRBJ1-2,CASSESEGLYYGYTF,TGCGCCAGCAGTGAGTCTGAGGGGCTCTACTATGGCTACACCTTC
TRBV10-3,TRBD1,-,TRBJ2-1,CAISTLRDRGSNEQFF,TGTGCCATCAGTACCCTCAGGGACAGGGGCAGCAATGAGCAGTTCTTC
TRBV20-1,-,many,TRBJ1-1,CSASEGLNTEAFF,TGCAGTGCTAGTGAAGGGTTGAACACTGAAGCTTTCTTT
TRBV19,TRBD1,few,TRBJ1-1,CASSSGTGDTEAFF,TGTGCCAGTAGTTCCGGGACAGGGGACACTGAAGCTTTCTTT
TRBV2,-,-,TRBJ1-5,CASNWGGNQPQHF,TGTGCCAGCAATTGGGGGGGCAATCAGCCCCAGCATTTT
TRBV7-2,TRBD2,many,TRBJ2-2,CASSLNRGDTGELFF,TGTGCCAGCAGCTTGAACCGGGGGGACACCGGGGAGCTGTTTTTT
TRBV5-4,-,many,TRBJ1-3,CASSLFAGGGNTIYF,TGTGCCAGCAGCTTGTTTGCGGGGGGCGGAAACACCATATATTTT
TRBV12-3/TRBV12-4,TRBD1,-,TRBJ1-2,CASASKRQGAGCTF,TGTGCCAGCGCTTCGAAAAGACAGGGGGCTGGCTGCACCTTC
TRBV2,TRBD1,few,TRBJ1-1,CASSSGQGRSFF,TGTGCCAGCAGCTCCGGACAGGGACGATCTTTCTTT
TRBV27,TRBD1,-,TRBJ2-2,CASSPPRDRVNTGELLF,TGTGCCAGCAGTCCACCAAGGGACAGGGTGAACACCGGGGAGCTGCTTTTT
TRBV18,-,few,TRBJ2-7,CASSPLKSRGDSEQYF,TGTGCCAGCTCACCACTAAAGTCCAGGGGGGATTCCGAGCAGTACTTC
TRBV5-6,TRBD1,few,TRBJ2-7,CASSPGQGEAHEQYF,TGTGCCAGCAGCCCTGGACAGGGGGAGGCCCACGAGCAGTACTTC
TRBV20-1,-,-,TRBJ1-1,CSALHGGTANTEAFF,TGCAGTGCCTTACACGGAGGGACCGCGAACACTGAAGCTTTCTTT
TRBV9,-,-,TRBJ1-2,CASSEGGTANYGYTF,TGTGCCAGCAGCGAGGGGGGGACCGCTAACTATGGCTACACCTTC
TRBV6-1,-,many,TRBJ2-1,CASSPWAETEQFF,TGTGCCAGCAGCCCATGGGCCGAAACTGAGCAGTTCTTC
TRBV7-8,-,many,TRBJ1-6,CASSQPGRRDNSPLHF,TGTGCCAGCAGCCAACCGGGGCGCAGGGATAATTCACCCCTCCACTTT
TRBV2,TRBD2,-,TRBJ2-5,CASTVGGDQETQYF,TGTGCCAGCACCGTGGGGGGGGACCAAGAGACCCAGTACTTC
TRBV19,-,-,TRBJ2-1,CASSMNRQSRFF,TGTGCCAGTAGTATGAATCGTCAGTCGCGGTTCTTC
TRBV29-1,TRBD1,-,TRBJ2-2,CSVEATGFSGELFF,TGCAGCGTTGAGGCGACAGGGTTTTCCGGGGAGCTGTTTTTT
TRBV11-3,TRBD1,many,TRBJ2-3,CASTARGLSTDTQYF,TGTGCCAGCACCGCCAGGGGGCTCAGCACAGATACGCAGTATTTT
TRBV25-1,-,-,TRBJ1-1,CASSEWGFGRGNTEAFF,TGTGCCAGCAGTGAATGGGGCTTCGGACGGGGGAACACTGAAGCTTTCTTT
TRBV24-1,TRBD2,-,TRBJ2-1,CATSDPSGGNNEQFF,TGTGCCACCAGTGACCCTAGCGGGGGTAACAATGAGCAGTTCTTC
TRBV24-1,TRBD1,-,TRBJ1-2,CAIWTGGNGYTF,TGTGCCATCTGGACAGGGGGCAATGGCTACACCTTC
TRBV20-1,-,many,TRBJ1-5,CSARDPSEGNQPQHF,TGCAGTGCTAGAGATCCCAGTGAAGGGAATCAGCCCCAGCATTTT